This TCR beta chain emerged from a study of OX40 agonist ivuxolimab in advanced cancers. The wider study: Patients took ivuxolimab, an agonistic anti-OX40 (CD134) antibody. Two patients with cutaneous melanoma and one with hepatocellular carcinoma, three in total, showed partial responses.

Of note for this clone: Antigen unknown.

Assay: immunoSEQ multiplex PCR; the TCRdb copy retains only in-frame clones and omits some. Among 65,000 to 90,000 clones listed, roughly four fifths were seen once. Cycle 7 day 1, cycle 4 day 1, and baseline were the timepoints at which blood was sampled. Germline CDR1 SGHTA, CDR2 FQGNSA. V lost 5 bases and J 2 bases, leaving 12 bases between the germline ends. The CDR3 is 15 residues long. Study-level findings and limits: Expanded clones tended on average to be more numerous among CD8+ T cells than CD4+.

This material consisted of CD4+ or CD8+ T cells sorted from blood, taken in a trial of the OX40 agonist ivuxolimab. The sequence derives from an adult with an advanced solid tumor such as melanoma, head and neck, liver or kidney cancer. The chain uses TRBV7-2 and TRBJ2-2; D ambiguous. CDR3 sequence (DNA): TGTGCCAGCAGCCGTCGGGCCCTAAACACCGGGGAGCTGTTTTTT. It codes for CASSRRALNTGELFF.